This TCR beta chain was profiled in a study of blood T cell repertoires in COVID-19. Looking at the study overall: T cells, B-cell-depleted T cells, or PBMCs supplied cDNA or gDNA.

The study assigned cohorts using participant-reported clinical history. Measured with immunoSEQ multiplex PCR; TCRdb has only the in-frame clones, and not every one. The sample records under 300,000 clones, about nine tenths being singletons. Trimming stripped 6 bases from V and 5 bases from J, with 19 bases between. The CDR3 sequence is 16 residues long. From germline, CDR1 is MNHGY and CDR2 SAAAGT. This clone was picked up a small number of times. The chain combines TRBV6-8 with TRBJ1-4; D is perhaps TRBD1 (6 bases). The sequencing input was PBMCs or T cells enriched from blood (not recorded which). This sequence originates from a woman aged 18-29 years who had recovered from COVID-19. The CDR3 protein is CASSPKGGHQNEKLFF. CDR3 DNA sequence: TGTGCCAGCAGCCCCAAAGGGGGACATCAAAATGAAAAACTGTTTTTT.